A selection of T cell receptor beta chains follows, all from one sample in a study of blood T cell repertoires in COVID-19. TCRdb keeps only in-frame clones here, not all; method: immunoSEQ multiplex PCR. This table holds some 68,000 clones, 91% found once. Specimen: peripheral blood. The receptors stem from a man aged 40-55 years with COVID-19, enrolled during active disease. Both conserved end residues are part of each CDR3. The order of the fields is D gene, J gene, clone size, V gene, CDR3 protein, CDR3 DNA. D genes are given only for firm matches. Some rows have no size entry. The others give once, few or many, or a class for an expanded clone.

>TRBD2|TRBJ2-1|-|TRBV6-5
CASSHGGGAFNEQFF
TGTGCCAGCAGTCATGGCGGGGGGGCCTTCAATGAGCAGTTCTTC
>-|TRBJ2-2|-|TRBV5-1
CASIAEGGNTGELFF
TGCGCCAGCATCGCGGAAGGGGGGAACACCGGGGAGCTGTTTTTT
>TRBD1|TRBJ1-2|-|TRBV6-6
CASSQRDSYGYTF
TGTGCCAGCAGTCAAAGGGACAGCTATGGCTACACCTTC
>TRBD1|TRBJ2-5|-|TRBV29-1
CSVTETGRETQYF
TGCAGCGTTACGGAGACAGGGAGAGAGACCCAGTACTTC
>-|TRBJ1-3|once|TRBV19
CASAKNTIYF
TGTGCCAGCGCGAAAAACACCATATATTTT
>-|TRBJ1-1|-|TRBV21-1
CASSSSTGRYAAEAFF
TGTGCCAGCAGCTCCTCGACAGGGAGGTACGCGGCTGAAGCTTTCTTT
>-|TRBJ1-2|-|TRBV5-1
CASSSEGRGNYGYTF
TGCGCCAGCAGCTCGGAAGGAAGGGGGAACTATGGCTACACCTTC
>-|TRBJ2-2|-|TRBV3-1/TRBV3-2
CASSQGGGRVTGELFF
TGTGCCAGCAGCCAAGGGGGAGGTCGGGTCACCGGGGAGCTGTTTTTT
>TRBD1|TRBJ2-3|-|TRBV7-3
CASSSGQGSDTQYF
TGTGCCAGCAGCTCAGGACAGGGTTCAGATACGCAGTATTTT
>-|TRBJ1-3|few|TRBV5-4
CASSLAGSVSGNTIYF
TGTGCCAGCAGCTTGGCCGGGTCGGTCTCTGGAAACACCATATATTTT
>TRBD2|TRBJ2-1|-|TRBV29-1
CSVRGGREYEQFF
TGCAGCGTCCGGGGGGGCCGGGAGTATGAGCAGTTCTTC
>-|TRBJ1-6|-|TRBV11-2
CASTYFRGNSPLHF
TGTGCCAGCACCTACTTTAGGGGGAATTCACCCCTCCACTTT
>TRBD2|TRBJ2-1|-|TRBV10-2
CASRRTSGNNEQFF
TGCGCCAGCCGCAGGACTAGCGGCAACAATGAGCAGTTCTTC
>-|TRBJ2-3|-|TRBV6-5
CASKRVPPTDTQYF
TGTGCCAGCAAGCGGGTTCCCCCAACAGATACGCAGTATTTT
>TRBD1|TRBJ1-5|-|TRBV19
CASSIISAGGQPQHF
TGTGCCAGTAGTATCATTTCGGCAGGGGGACAGCCCCAGCATTTT
>-|TRBJ1-6|-|TRBV6-5
CASSSGSSYNSPLHF
TGTGCCAGCAGTTCCGGGAGTTCCTATAATTCACCCCTCCACTTT
>-|TRBJ1-6|-|TRBV19
CASRGGTQLTNSPLHF
TGTGCCAGTAGGGGGGGGACCCAGCTTACTAATTCACCCCTCCACTTT
>-|TRBJ1-6|-|TRBV3-1/TRBV3-2
CASSQGGRANSPLHF
TGTGCCAGCAGCCAAGGAGGCAGGGCTAATTCACCCCTCCACTTT
>-|TRBJ2-5|-|TRBV11-2
CASSSPGAETQYF
TGTGCCAGCAGCTCCCCAGGGGCCGAGACCCAGTACTTC
>TRBD1|TRBJ1-2|-|TRBV10-3
CAISPLGQDPYGYTF
TGTGCCATCAGTCCACTCGGACAGGACCCCTATGGCTACACCTTC
>-|TRBJ1-2|-|TRBV10-3
CAISEAGNEGYTF
TGTGCCATCAGTGAGGCAGGGAATGAAGGCTACACCTTC
>TRBD2|TRBJ2-7|-|TRBV9
CASSPTSGGVGEQYF
TGTGCCAGCAGCCCCACTAGCGGGGGAGTAGGGGAGCAGTACTTC
>-|TRBJ1-6|-|TRBV10-3
CAISEGQLKDSPLHF
TGTGCCATCAGTGAGGGACAGCTAAAGGATTCACCCCTCCACTTT
>TRBD1|TRBJ1-1|-|TRBV5-1
CASSSLPTGEDEAFF
TGCGCCAGCAGCTCGTTACCTACAGGGGAGGATGAAGCTTTCTTT
>-|TRBJ2-5|-|TRBV18
CASSIRQSQETQYF
TGTGCCAGCTCAATAAGACAGTCCCAAGAGACCCAGTACTTC
>-|TRBJ1-2|once|TRBV5-3
CARSSGWRLGYGYTF
TGTGCCAGAAGCTCGGGGTGGAGGTTAGGATATGGCTACACCTTC
>TRBD1|TRBJ1-5|few|TRBV19
CASTRDRATPQHF
TGTGCCAGTACCCGGGACAGGGCCACGCCCCAGCATTTT
>TRBD1|TRBJ2-3|few|TRBV6-1
CASSELDRGTDTQYF
TGTGCCAGCAGTGAACTCGACAGGGGCACAGATACGCAGTATTTT
>TRBD2|TRBJ2-2|-|TRBV9
CASSVGLAGETNTGELFF
TGTGCCAGCAGCGTAGGTCTAGCGGGGGAAACGAACACCGGGGAGCTGTTTTTT
>-|TRBJ2-7|-|TRBV20-1
CSADSTYEQYF
TGCAGTGCCGACAGTACCTACGAGCAGTACTTC
>TRBD1|TRBJ1-6|-|TRBV12-5
CASAPSGQDSPLHF
TGTGCTAGTGCTCCTTCGGGACAGGACTCACCCCTCCACTTT
>TRBD1|TRBJ1-1|-|TRBV3-1/TRBV3-2
CASSQTGQGRTEAFF
TGTGCCAGCAGCCAAACCGGACAGGGAAGGACTGAAGCTTTCTTT
>-|TRBJ1-2|-|TRBV7-9
CASSLRRRAEGYTF
TGTGCCAGCAGCTTGAGACGGAGGGCTGAAGGCTACACCTTC
>TRBD2|TRBJ2-2|-|TRBV27
CASSRIPERGRTGELFF
TGTGCCAGCAGTAGGATTCCGGAGCGGGGGCGCACCGGGGAGCTGTTTTTT
>-|TRBJ1-5|-|TRBV2
CASSSVSGNQPQHF
TGTGCCAGCAGTTCGGTCTCGGGCAATCAGCCCCAGCATTTT
>TRBD2|TRBJ2-3|-|TRBV27
CASSPSTSGGHTSTDTQYF
TGTGCCAGCAGTCCATCGACTAGCGGGGGGCATACTAGCACAGATACGCAGTATTTT
>TRBD2|TRBJ2-3|-|TRBV19
CASSAGLAPDTQYF
TGTGCCAGTAGTGCGGGACTAGCCCCAGATACGCAGTATTTT
>TRBD1|TRBJ1-2|-|TRBV7-9
CASSLGTGRYGYTF
TGTGCCAGCAGCTTAGGGACAGGGAGGTATGGCTACACCTTC
>-|TRBJ1-2|-|TRBV7-2
CASSLGGGTYGYTF
TGTGCCAGCAGCTTAGGGGGGGGGACCTATGGCTACACCTTC
>TRBD1|TRBJ1-2|-|TRBV4-1
CASSTGARYGYTF
TGCGCCAGCTCGACAGGGGCCCGCTATGGCTACACCTTC
>TRBD1|TRBJ1-1|-|TRBV5-1
CASSSDRDTEAFF
TGCGCCAGCAGTTCAGACAGGGACACTGAAGCTTTCTTT
>TRBD2|TRBJ2-3|-|TRBV3-1/TRBV3-2
CASSLSGGAGDTQYF
TGTGCCAGCAGCCTTAGCGGGGGGGCCGGGGATACGCAGTATTTT
>-|TRBJ1-1|-|TRBV5-1
CASSPREVNTEAFF
TGCGCCAGCAGCCCCAGGGAAGTGAACACTGAAGCTTTCTTT
>-|TRBJ1-1|-|TRBV2
CAAGGTEAFF
TGTGCCGCGGGGGGGACTGAAGCTTTCTTT
>-|TRBJ2-1|-|TRBV6-5
CASNNRVSEQFF
TGTGCCAGCAACAACCGGGTATCTGAGCAGTTCTTC
>TRBD1|TRBJ2-7|-|TRBV19
CASSLGQGVYEQYF
TGTGCCAGTAGTTTAGGACAGGGTGTCTACGAGCAGTACTTC
>-|TRBJ1-6|once|TRBV6-5
CASSYDGGNNSPLHF
TGTGCCAGCAGTTACGACGGAGGAAATAATTCACCCCTCCACTTT
>-|TRBJ1-2|-|TRBV3-1/TRBV3-2
CASSQVIGSDGYTF
TGTGCCAGCAGCCAAGTCATAGGGAGCGATGGCTACACCTTC
>TRBD1|TRBJ1-5|-|TRBV6-5
CASGPQGGNQPQHF
TGTGCCAGCGGTCCACAGGGGGGGAATCAGCCCCAGCATTTT
>-|TRBJ2-7|-|TRBV9
CASSPRDSYEQYF
TGTGCCAGCAGCCCGCGGGACAGCTACGAGCAGTACTTC
>TRBD1|TRBJ1-5|-|TRBV19
CASSTDRDGAQHF
TGTGCCAGTAGTACGGACAGGGACGGGGCCCAGCATTTT
>-|TRBJ2-3|-|TRBV5-8
CASSGPRGVADTQYF
TGTGCCAGCAGCGGCCCTAGAGGCGTAGCAGATACGCAGTATTTT
>TRBD1|TRBJ2-7|-|TRBV5-1
CASSGGTGGSYEQYF
TGCGCCAGCAGCGGGGGGACAGGGGGCTCCTACGAGCAGTACTTC